This TCR beta chain was profiled in a study of T cells expressing NK-cell markers. For this clonotype: Its antigen is currently unknown.

The CDR3 is 16 residues long. Germline values: CDR1 SGHTA, CDR2 FQGNSA. TCR beta cDNA was made by 5'RACE template switching with UMIs. Reprocessing the 5' RACE reads, TCRdb reports a single entry for every CDR3 protein and omits DNA. The sample holds some 280,000 distinct CDR3 sequences. Study-wide points: Roughly six donors carried dominant NKG2C+ clonotypes that made up roughly 1.0-8% of their CD8+ T cells. These clonotypes additionally ranked first within the CD3+CD56-NKG2C+ fraction of a handful of donors.

The source of this sequence is a young man in good health. The chain links TRBV7-2 to TRBJ2-3; TCRdb calls TRBD2, which cannot be checked without DNA. The sequencing input was blood T cells: a sorted CD56 or NKG2C T cell subset, CD4+ or CD8+ T cells, or bulk PBMC T cells (not recorded which). CDR3 sequence reads: CASSLLTGGTPDTQYF.